The present T cell receptor (beta chain) was sequenced within a study of T cell repertoires in cytomegalovirus infection. Study summary: CMV infection and matching HLA type were both indicated by public TCR beta signatures.

Deletions cut 6 bases from V and 0 bases from J, with 6 bases between. Per the germline V gene, CDR1 is MNHEY and CDR2 is SVGEGT. This CDR3 has 12 amino acids. Points from the study as a whole: In two of eight donors, the top clonotype was HLA-C-restricted CMV-specific. Individuals carrying CMV plus the relevant HLA were identified by cumulative frequency of public TCR beta families.

TCRdb reprocessed the reads via MiXCR and lists one record per CDR3 protein. Of 200,000 to 300,000 distinct CDR3 sequences listed, less than 9.5% were seen once; the top ten hold over 12%. Concerning this clonotype itself: Its specificity is not known.

The chain links TRBV6-2 or TRBV6-3 to TRBJ2-7; D is ambiguous. The source material was PBMCs. The TCR comes from a human donor in good health (CMV status not recorded). Some clones in this sample may be carry-over from other donors' samples. In nucleotides, the CDR3 is TGTGCCAGCAGGGGTAGCTCCTACGAGCAGTACTTC. It translates to CASRGSSYEQYF.